The 10 T cell receptor beta chains below were found in one sample sequenced in a study of cytomegalovirus exposure and HLA in healthy donors. Amplification used 60 Vbeta primers and 13 Jbeta primers. Produced via immunoSEQ multiplex PCR; TCRdb's table is partial and in-frame only. The sample comprises some 190,000 clones, 65% to 85% of which are singletons, and approximately 2.9% rests with the top ten. The source material was PBMCs. The receptors originated from a female donor in good health and CMV-seronegative.

This clone appeared a few times. The chain is built from TRBV4-3 and TRBJ2-6; 8 bases line up with TRBD1. After removal of 0 bases from V and 4 bases from J, the junction contained 11 bases not matched to a gene. The germline V gene has CDR1 LGHNA and CDR2 YSLEER. This CDR3 comprises 19 residues. The CDR3 protein is CASSQDPGTGGPGANVLTF. DNA of the CDR3: TGCGCCAGCAGCCAAGATCCCGGGACAGGAGGTCCCGGGGCCAACGTCCTGACTTTC.

The genes are TRBV7-6 and TRBJ2-1; TRBD2 matches 8 bases. Trimming took 3 bases from V and 4 from J; bases not matched to a gene: 5. Germline-derived CDR1 and CDR2 are SGHVS and FNYEAQ. The CDR3 is 15 amino acids. This CDR3 reads CASSFEAGEYNEQFF. The DNA for the CDR3 is TGTGCCAGCAGCTTCGAAGCGGGGGAGTACAATGAGCAGTTCTTC.

The J gene is TRBJ1-1, the V gene TRBV5-5; D unresolved. V was pared by 2 bases and J by 1 base, with 12 bases between. Germline V lookup: CDR1 SGHKS, CDR2 YYEKEE (reference sequence). The CDR3 totals 15 residues. CDR3: CASSLQWAGNTEAFF. The CDR3 region has the DNA TGTGCCAGCAGCTTACAGTGGGCGGGGAACACTGAAGCTTTCTTT.

The rearrangement uses TRBV7-6 and TRBJ2-1, with a weak D call TRBD2 (5 bases). The germline CDR1 and CDR2 sequences are SGHVS and FNYEAQ. V gave up 1 base and J gave up 8 bases, with 12 bases separating them. This CDR3 is built from 14 residues. As DNA, the CDR3 is TGTGCCAGCAGCTTAGTTTCGGGGAGAGATGAGCAGTTCTTC. Translated: CASSLVSGRDEQFF.

This chain connects TRBV2 to TRBJ1-2, with D hard to call. CDR3 length equals 13 residues. The V gene's germline CDR1 is SNHLY and CDR2 FYNNEI. V shed 10 bases and J shed 9 bases, with 21 bases lying between them. The CDR3 loop is CATSTGPVISYTF. In DNA form, the CDR3 reads TGTGCCACCTCAACCGGTCCGGTGATAAGCTACACCTTC.

This chain connects TRBV28 to TRBJ2-7; TRBD1 aligns across 10 bases. This CDR3 region has 15 residues. The ends lost 6 bases at V and 3 bases at J; junction bases unmatched: 8. CDR1 MDHEN and CDR2 SYDVKM come from the germline V gene. CDR3 region: CASSFGRDRGYEQYF. CDR3 in DNA: TGTGCCAGCAGCTTCGGGAGGGACAGGGGCTACGAGCAGTACTTC.

The chain joins TRBV6-4 to TRBJ1-2; a possible D gene is TRBD1 (5 bases). The CDR3 extends over 12 amino acids. CDR1 MRHNA and CDR2 SNTAGT come from the germline V gene. The V end lost 4 bases, the J end lost 8 bases, and 11 bases lay between the germline ends. CDR3 nucleotide sequence: TGTGCCAGCAGTGCAGGGAAGGGCGGCTACACCTTC. This encodes CASSAGKGGYTF.

This chain uses TRBV6-1 with TRBJ2-3; 7 bases map to TRBD2. The V gene end was trimmed by 7 bases and the J gene end by 6 bases; junction bases not matched to a gene: 10. CDR1 MNHNS and CDR2 SASEGT come from the germline V gene. This CDR3 has 14 amino acids. The CDR3 loop is CASMPGLLGDTQYF. For the CDR3, the DNA is TGTGCCAGCATGCCGGGACTATTAGGGGATACGCAGTATTTT.

The rearrangement links TRBV11-3 to TRBJ2-1; TRBD1 matches 9 bases. This CDR3 is built from 15 residues. With 3 bases clipped from V and 10 bases from J, the junction kept 10 bases outside the gene matches. Germline V lookup: CDR1 SGHNT, CDR2 YENEEA. The CDR3 here is CASSFAGTTGGEQFF. CDR3 DNA: TGTGCCAGCAGCTTCGCAGGGACGACAGGGGGGGAGCAGTTCTTC.

The V call is TRBV4-1, the J call TRBJ2-2; 7 nucleotides align to TRBD2. This CDR3 is built from 20 residues. The germline CDR1 and CDR2 sequences are MGHRA and YSYEKL. Trimming removed 1 base from V and 10 bases from J; junction bases left unmatched: 24. The CDR3 spells CASSQAPKGRLVGGPEELFF. Here the CDR3 DNA reads TGCGCCAGCAGCCAAGCCCCTAAGGGAAGACTAGTGGGAGGGCCTGAGGAGCTGTTTTTT.